Below, 18 T cell receptor beta chains from the same sample are listed, as sequenced in a study of human T cells and chemical hapten exposure (dated by TCRdb to about 2021). Preparation of the library involved 5' RACE. Sequencing was carried out with an Illumina MiSeq. TCRdb reprocessed the public reads (quality trimming at Q25 with fastp, clone calling with MiXCR) and kept in-frame beta chains. Rows with one shared CDR3 protein collapse into an entry with the most common genes and DNA. This sample lists 70,000 to 85,000 distinct CDR3 sequences; about a sixth were detected once. Jointly, the top ten make up under 7.5% of the sample. Total RNA was isolated from unfractionated whole blood collected in Tempus Blood RNA tubes. These receptors were taken from a female donor in good health.

This clonotype came up a few times. The gene calls are TRBV20-1 and TRBJ2-6, with D perhaps matching TRBD2 (6 bases). The ends were cut back, 3 bases at V and 4 bases at J, with 13 bases in the middle. CDR1 is DFQATT, CDR2 SNEGSKA, per germline (reference sequence). The CDR3 totals 15 residues. The CDR3 DNA sequence: TGCAGTGCTAGGCAAGGAGGGCTGGGGGCCAACGTCCTGACTTTC. Residues: CSARQGGLGANVLTF.

Regarding this clonotype: This sequence may be a read error, since a much larger clone differs from it by one base. The gene calls are TRBV20-1 and TRBJ1-1; 7 bases are shared with TRBD1. The CDR3 is 16 amino acids. After removal of 1 base from V and 7 bases from J, the junction contained 15 bases not matched to a gene. From germline, CDR1 is DFQATT and CDR2 SNEGSKA (reference sequence). CDR3 coding DNA: TGCAGTGCTAGAGCAGCACCCCAGGGGGTTGATAGTGAAGCTTTCTTT. Its translation is CSARAAPQGVDSEAFF.

This clonotype was recorded only once. A clone one base away is much larger, so this may be a read error. The chain couples TRBV5-1 to TRBJ2-3, with TRBD2 matching 9 bases. Germline CDR1 and CDR2: SGHRS and YFSETQ. The junction had 9 bases not matched to a gene; V was cut back by 6 bases and J by 4 bases. The CDR3 has 15 amino acids. The CDR3 nucleotides are TGCGCCAGCACTCCGGGACTAGCAGGCTCAGATACGCAGTATTTT. Protein: CASTPGLAGSDTQYF.

In this sample, this clonotype turned up a few times. The V call is TRBV15, the J call TRBJ2-7; D remains ambiguous. From germline, CDR1 is LNHNV and CDR2 YYDKDF (reference sequence). Trimming stripped 5 bases from V and 1 base from J, with 12 bases between. CDR3 length: 14 amino acids. CDR3 region: CATSADIWSYEQYF. The CDR3 bases are TGTGCCACCAGCGCCGACATTTGGTCCTACGAGCAGTACTTC.

The chain employs TRBV7-9 and TRBJ2-5, with 7 bases aligning to TRBD1. The V gene's germline CDR1 is SEHNR and CDR2 FQNEAQ (reference sequence). V shed 3 bases and J 1 base; nucleotides not matched to a gene: 8. The CDR3 consists of 16 residues. The CDR3 region has the DNA TGTGCCAGCAGCTTCCGGGACAGCGATATCCAAGAGACCCAGTACTTC. It specifies CASSFRDSDIQETQYF.

This clonotype turned up a few times. The CDR3 nucleotides read TGTGCCAGCACCTATTACGGGGGGGCCTCCTACAATGAGCAGTTCTTC. Protein product: CASTYYGGASYNEQFF. The J gene is TRBJ2-1, the V gene TRBV6-2 or TRBV6-3; TRBD2 matches at 8 bases. The CDR3 has 16 amino acids. The germline V gene encodes CDR1 MNHEY and CDR2 SVGEGT. V gave up 7 bases and J gave up 0 bases; unmatched junction bases: 8.

This clonotype was detected only a few times. The chain links TRBV5-6 to TRBJ2-1; D perhaps matches TRBD2 (5 bases). Germline CDR1 reads SGHDT; CDR2 reads YYEEEE. Deletions cut 2 bases from V and 2 bases from J, with 14 bases between. The CDR3 is 16 residues long. The CDR3 loop reads CASSFLGGSTYNEQFF. DNA of the CDR3: TGTGCCAGCAGCTTCCTTGGCGGGTCGACCTACAATGAGCAGTTCTTC.

V gene TRBV27 combines with J gene TRBJ1-1; 8 nucleotides match TRBD1. Unmatched junction bases numbered 7, after V lost 2 bases and J lost 5 bases. In germline, CDR1 is MNHEY, CDR2 SMNVEV (reference sequence). The CDR3 has 15 amino acids. CDR3 DNA: TGTGCCAGCAGTTTACGGACAGGGAGAGGAACTGAAGCTTTCTTT. Encoded protein: CASSLRTGRGTEAFF.

In this sample, this clonotype turned up a few times. J is TRBJ2-5 and V is TRBV11-2; the D gene is possibly TRBD2 (5 bases). The germline V gene encodes CDR1 SGHAT and CDR2 FQNNGV. The CDR3 runs to 12 residues. Trimming cost V 5 bases and J 4 bases, with 8 bases left between them. This CDR3 is CASSPEGETQYF. DNA for the CDR3: TGTGCCAGCAGCCCCGAGGGAGAGACCCAGTACTTC.

This chain connects TRBV7-9 to TRBJ2-1; the match to TRBD2 covers 8 bases. Germline V gene data show CDR1 as SEHNR and CDR2 as FQNEAQ (reference sequence). There are 16 residues in the CDR3. V gave up 2 bases and J gave up 4 bases; unmatched junction bases: 7. The CDR3 coding sequence is TGTGCCAGCAGCTTACTGACTAGCGCCGTTTACAATGAGCAGTTCTTC. The encoded protein is CASSLLTSAVYNEQFF.

This clonotype occurred a few times. V is TRBV28 and J is TRBJ2-1, with TRBD2 identical over 12 bases. This CDR3 has 16 residues. V was pared by 6 bases and J by 6 bases, with 9 bases of the junction left unmatched. Germline values: CDR1 MDHEN, CDR2 SYDVKM. The CDR3 loop reads CASRTLAGGPSNEQFF. The CDR3 DNA reads as TGTGCCAGCAGAACCCTAGCGGGAGGGCCCTCCAATGAGCAGTTCTTC. The full variable domain, its missing parts supplied by reference TRBV28 and TRBJ2-1, is DVKVTQSSRYLVKRTGEKVFLECVQDMDHENMFWYRQDPGLGLRLIYFSYDVKMKEKGDIPEGYSVSREKKERFSLILESASTNQTSMYLCASRTLAGGPSNEQFFGPGTRLTVL.

The J gene is TRBJ2-7, the V gene TRBV20-1; 12 bases fit TRBD2. The CDR3 contains 16 residues. With 8 bases clipped from V and 4 bases from J, the junction kept 15 bases outside the gene matches. Germline CDR1 reads DFQATT; CDR2 reads SNEGSKA (reference sequence). The CDR3 nucleotides read TGCAGTATTCAAACCCGCGGTGGGACTAGCGGGTACGAGCAGTACTTC. Translated: CSIQTRGGTSGYEQYF.

This chain connects TRBV19 to TRBJ2-4; 9 nucleotides align to TRBD1. The germline V gene has CDR1 LNHDA and CDR2 SQIVND (reference sequence). This CDR3 has 15 amino acids. Unmatched junction bases numbered 9, after V lost 4 bases and J lost 8 bases. In DNA, the CDR3 is TGTGCCAGTAGTAATCGAGGACAGGGGTCTTACATTCAGTACTTC. This encodes CASSNRGQGSYIQYF.

In its sample, this clonotype was seen a few times. The chain employs TRBV29-1 and TRBJ2-2; weak D call: TRBD2 (6 bases). Germline lookup yields CDR1 SQVTM and CDR2 ANQGSEA. The CDR3 consists of 14 residues. Trimming stripped 3 bases from V and 4 bases from J, with 12 bases between. The CDR3 loop reads CSVDLARSTGELFF. Here the CDR3 DNA reads TGCAGCGTTGATCTAGCGCGCTCCACCGGGGAGCTGTTTTTT.

The chain combines TRBV16 with TRBJ1-5, with TRBD1 identical over 7 bases. The V gene end was trimmed by 0 bases and the J gene end by 4 bases; junction bases not matched to a gene: 0. The CDR3 length is 14 residues. CDR1 and CDR2 (germline): KGHSY, FQNENV. This CDR3 is CASSQSQGNQPQHF. In nucleotides, the CDR3 is TGTGCCAGCAGCCAATCACAGGGGAATCAGCCCCAGCATTTT.

In its sample, this clonotype was seen a few times. The V gene is TRBV30, the J gene TRBJ2-1, with 9 bases fitting TRBD1. J was trimmed by 3 bases and V by 0 bases; bases with no gene match: 6. CDR3 length equals 16 residues. The V gene's germline CDR1 is GTSNPN and CDR2 SVGIG (reference sequence). The CDR3 protein is CAWSVGTGGIYNEQFF. The DNA for the CDR3 is TGTGCCTGGAGTGTAGGAACAGGGGGCATCTACAATGAGCAGTTCTTC.

This clonotype was recorded a few times. The J gene is TRBJ2-1, the V gene TRBV20-1; 7 nucleotides agree with TRBD2. Germline CDR1 DFQATT, CDR2 SNEGSKA (reference sequence). This CDR3 is built from 13 residues. The CDR3 sequence is CSSPRGSYNEQFF. CDR3 coding DNA: TGCAGCTCCCCACGCGGGAGTTACAATGAGCAGTTCTTC.

This clonotype was seen more than once but under ten times. The rearrangement joins TRBV6-6 to TRBJ1-1; D unclear. Deletions cut 2 bases from V and 3 bases from J, with 16 bases between. This CDR3 spans 16 amino acids. Germline loops: CDR1 MNHNY, CDR2 SVGAGI (reference sequence). In nucleotides, the CDR3 is TGTGCCAGCAGTTACGGCGCCACCCATATCGACACTGAAGCTTTCTTT. It codes for CASSYGATHIDTEAFF.